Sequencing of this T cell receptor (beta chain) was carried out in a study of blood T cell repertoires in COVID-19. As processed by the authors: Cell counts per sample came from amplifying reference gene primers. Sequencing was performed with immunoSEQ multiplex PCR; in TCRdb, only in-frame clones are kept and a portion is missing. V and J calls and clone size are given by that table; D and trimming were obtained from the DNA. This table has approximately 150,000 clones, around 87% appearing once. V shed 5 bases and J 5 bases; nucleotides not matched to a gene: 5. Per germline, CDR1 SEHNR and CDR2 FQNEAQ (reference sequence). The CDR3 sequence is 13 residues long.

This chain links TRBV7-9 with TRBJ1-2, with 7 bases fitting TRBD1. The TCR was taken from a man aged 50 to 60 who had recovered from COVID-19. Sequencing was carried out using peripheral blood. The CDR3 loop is CASSRQGRYGYTF. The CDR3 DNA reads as TGTGCCAGCAGCCGACAGGGACGATATGGCTACACCTTC.